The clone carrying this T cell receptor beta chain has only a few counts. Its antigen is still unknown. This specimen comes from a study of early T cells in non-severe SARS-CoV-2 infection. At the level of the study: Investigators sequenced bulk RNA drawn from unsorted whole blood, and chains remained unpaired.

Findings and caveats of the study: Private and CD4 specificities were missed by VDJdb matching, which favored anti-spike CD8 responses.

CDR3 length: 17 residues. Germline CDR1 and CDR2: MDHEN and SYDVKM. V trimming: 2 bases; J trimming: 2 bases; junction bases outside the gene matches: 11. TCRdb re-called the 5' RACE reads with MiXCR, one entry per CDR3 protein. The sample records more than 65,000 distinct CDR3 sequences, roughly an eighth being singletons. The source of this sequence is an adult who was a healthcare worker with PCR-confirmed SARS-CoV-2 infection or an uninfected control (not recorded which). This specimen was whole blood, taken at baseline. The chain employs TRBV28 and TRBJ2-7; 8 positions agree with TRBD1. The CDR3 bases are TGTGCCAGCAGTTTAGGATCAAGGACAGGGTACACCTACGAGCAGTACTTC. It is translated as CASSLGSRTGYTYEQYF.